This TCR beta chain was identified during a study of blood T cell repertoires in COVID-19. Study overall: From T cells, B-cell-depleted T cells, or PBMCs came the material, which was cDNA or gDNA.

Original analysis: The authors estimated nucleated cell counts from reference gene primer amplification. Method: immunoSEQ multiplex PCR; TCRdb's copy keeps in-frame clones and lacks some. From that table come the V and J calls and clone size; the DNA was used to work out D and trimming. The table has 350,000 or so clones, around nine tenths seen once. The Seattle site enrolled patients during active infection and followed them longitudinally. Sequencing used peripheral blood. This clonotype was sampled from a woman aged 60-75 years with COVID-19, enrolled during active disease.

CDR3 nucleotide sequence: TGTGCCAGCACTCGTTTTATTTCGGAGACCCAGTACTTC. Its translation: CASTRFISETQYF. The chain carries TRBV14 and TRBJ2-5; D gene unclear. V gave up 7 bases and J gave up 5 bases, with 14 bases separating them. This CDR3 is 13 amino acids long. The germline V gene has CDR1 SGHDN and CDR2 FVKESK.